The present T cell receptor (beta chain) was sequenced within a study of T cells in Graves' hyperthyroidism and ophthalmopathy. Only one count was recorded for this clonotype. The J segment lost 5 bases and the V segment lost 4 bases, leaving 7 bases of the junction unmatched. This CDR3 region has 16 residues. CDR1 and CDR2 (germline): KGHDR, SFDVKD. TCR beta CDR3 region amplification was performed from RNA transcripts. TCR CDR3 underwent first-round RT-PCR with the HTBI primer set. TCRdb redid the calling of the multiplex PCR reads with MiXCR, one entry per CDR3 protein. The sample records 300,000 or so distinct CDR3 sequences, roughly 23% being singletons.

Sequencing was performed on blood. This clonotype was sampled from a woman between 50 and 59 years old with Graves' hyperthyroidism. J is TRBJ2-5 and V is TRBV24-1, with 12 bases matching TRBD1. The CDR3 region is CATSDAGTGGAETQYF. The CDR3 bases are TGTGCCACCAGTGACGCCGGGACAGGGGGCGCGGAGACCCAGTACTTC.